This T cell receptor beta chain appears in the sequencing data of a study of regulatory T cells in long-lasting Graves disease. Time point here: newly diagnosed GD, antithyroid drugs for less than 3 months. Construction of the TCR library relied on RNA isolated from PBMCs. The length of the CDR3 is 17 residues. V was shortened by 0 bases and J by 7 bases, with 19 bases between the two germline ends. The germline CDR1 and CDR2 sequences are KGHSH and LQKENI. To note about this clonotype: What it binds is unknown.

Study-wide points: Persistent cases favored TRBV28, TRBJ1-2 and TRBJ2-5.

According to the study, TCR beta libraries were built with iRepertoire HTBI primers and CDR3-region Arm-PCR. One entry per CDR3 protein, called by TCRdb with MiXCR from the multiplex PCR reads. Of roughly 500,000 distinct CDR3 sequences listed, roughly 14% were seen once; the top ten hold roughly a tenth. These data also formed part of another study, on T cells in Graves' hyperthyroidism and ophthalmopathy. From that paper: With the HTBI primer set, the TCR CDR3 went through a first round of RT-PCR.

The sample in question was peripheral blood mononuclear cells (PBMCs), obtained at new diagnosis, from a patient treated with antithyroid drugs. This sequence joins TRBV18 and TRBJ2-1, with D maybe TRBD1 (5 bases). The clonotype was recovered from a man aged 30 to 45 with Graves disease. The CDR3 DNA reads as TGTGCCAGCTCACCACCGGTGGGGCCAGGCGTACGAAATGAGCAGTTCTTC. It is translated as CASSPPVGPGVRNEQFF.